One sample yielded the 7 T cell receptor beta chains listed below, sequenced in a study of blood T cell repertoires in COVID-19. Assay used: immunoSEQ multiplex PCR; TCRdb lists only in-frame clones, some missing. The table includes just under 45,000 clones, more than 75% detected once. The sequenced sample consisted of peripheral blood. The receptors were gathered from a man in his forties with COVID-19, enrolled during active disease.

The rearrangement links TRBV3-1 (or the pseudogene TRBV3-2) to TRBJ2-1; TRBD2 aligns across 9 bases. Per the germline V gene, CDR1 is LGHDT and CDR2 is YNNKEL (reference sequence). This CDR3 has 17 amino acids. Trimming cost V 3 bases and J 1 base; bases outside gene matches: 7. The CDR3 coding sequence is TGTGCCAGCAGCCAGCGGATTAGCGGGAGTTCCTACAATGAGCAGTTCTTC. Its translation: CASSQRISGSSYNEQFF.

This clone was seen just once. The chain recombines TRBV7-9 with TRBJ1-5; D is ambiguous. This CDR3 is 17 amino acids long. Trimming stripped 7 bases from V and 1 base from J, with 20 bases between. Germline lookup yields CDR1 SEHNR and CDR2 FQNEAQ (reference sequence). The CDR3 coding sequence is TGTGCCAGCATTACCCGAACGAGGTCCCGGAGCAATCAGCCCCAGCATTTT. This encodes CASITRTRSRSNQPQHF.

The genes are TRBV28 and TRBJ1-6, with 10 bases matching TRBD1. With V trimmed by 7 bases and J by 9 bases, 12 bases remained unmatched. Germline assignment: CDR1 MDHEN and CDR2 SYDVKM. The CDR3 covers 16 residues. CDR3 protein: CASTQPTGGGGSPLHF. CDR3 bases: TGTGCCAGCACTCAACCGACAGGGGGCGGCGGTTCACCCCTCCACTTT.

The chain recombines TRBV15 with TRBJ2-3, with 11 bases lining up with TRBD2. The CDR3 sequence is 15 residues long. Germline lookup yields CDR1 LNHNV and CDR2 YYDKDF (reference sequence). V gave up 5 bases and J gave up 6 bases; unmatched junction bases: 7. CDR3 coding DNA: TGTGCCACCAGCGCCGGGACTAGCGGTTTGGATACGCAGTATTTT. Its translation is CATSAGTSGLDTQYF.

The chain links TRBV5-1 to TRBJ2-2; D is perhaps TRBD2 (7 bases). The germline CDR1 and CDR2 sequences are SGHRS and YFSETQ. Trimming pared 4 bases from V and 0 bases from J, leaving 10 bases between. The CDR3 is made up of 15 amino acids. Here the CDR3 reads CASSPGGPNTGELFF. The CDR3 bases are TGCGCCAGCAGCCCGGGGGGCCCGAACACCGGGGAGCTGTTTTTT.

This chain joins TRBV29-1 and TRBJ2-3; 10 bases map to TRBD2. The CDR3 has 16 amino acids. J lost 1 base, V lost 5 bases, and 9 bases had no gene match. Germline-derived CDR1 and CDR2 are SQVTM and ANQGSEA. The CDR3 region has the DNA TGCAGCGTTCCGCCTAGCGGGGGTATACGCACAGATACGCAGTATTTT. Translating gives CSVPPSGGIRTDTQYF.

V and J are TRBV27 and TRBJ1-1; 9 nucleotides match TRBD1. The J segment lost 0 bases and the V segment lost 6 bases, leaving 5 bases of the junction unmatched. Germline CDR1 is MNHEY and CDR2 is SMNVEV (reference sequence). There are 15 residues in the CDR3. The CDR3 loop reads CASRHRGLMNTEAFF. CDR3 coding DNA: TGTGCCAGCAGACACAGGGGGCTGATGAACACTGAAGCTTTCTTT.